This T cell receptor (beta chain) appears in the sequencing data of a study of blood T cell repertoires in COVID-19. Overall study: The study drew acute and convalescent COVID-19 samples from the United States, Italy and Spain. Sources were T cells, B-cell-depleted T cells, or PBMCs; the material itself was cDNA or gDNA.

As processed by the authors: Using reference gene primer amplification, nucleated cell counts were estimated. The method was immunoSEQ multiplex PCR; TCRdb's version includes in-frame clones alone and lacks a portion of them. V and J calls and clone size are given by that table; D and trimming were obtained from the DNA. The sample contains fewer than 350,000 clones, 65% to 90% of which appear only once. Germline V gives CDR1 SGHRS, CDR2 YFSETQ. This CDR3 is 14 amino acids long. Trimming cost V 4 bases and J 4 bases, with 14 bases left between them. The sequence derives from a human donor in a cohort sampled during active COVID-19. The chain couples TRBV5-1 to TRBJ1-2; possible D gene TRBD1, 5 bases. Sequences were obtained from peripheral blood. The chain's CDR3 is CASSQTTGTYGYTF. In nucleotides, the CDR3 is TGCGCCAGCAGCCAAACCACAGGTACCTATGGCTACACCTTC.